This TCR beta chain was documented in a study of cytomegalovirus exposure and HLA in healthy donors. This PCR relied on a set of 60 Vbeta primers and 13 Jbeta primers. Assay used: immunoSEQ multiplex PCR; TCRdb lists only in-frame clones, some missing. The table has fewer than 150,000 clones, about 80% seen once. CDR3 length: 14 residues. Germline CDR1 SGHKS, CDR2 YYEKEE (reference sequence). V shed 6 bases and J shed 3 bases, with 15 bases lying between them. The clonotype comes from a male donor in good health and CMV-seronegative. V usage is TRBV5-5 and J usage is TRBJ1-1; D gene unclear. The sequenced material came from PBMCs. This CDR3 reads CASTLIDWDTEAFF. In DNA form, the CDR3 reads TGTGCCAGCACCTTAATCGACTGGGACACTGAAGCTTTCTTT.